The rows below give T cell receptor beta chains drawn from one sample of a study of cytomegalovirus exposure and HLA in healthy donors. Clones were sequenced by immunoSEQ multiplex PCR, and TCRdb holds only the in-frame ones, with some missing. The table has around 100,000 clones, roughly 69% seen once. The sequenced material came from PBMCs. These receptors originate from a woman under 40 in good health and CMV-seronegative. CDR3s include the opening cysteine and the closing phenylalanine or tryptophan. Each record gives: clone size, D gene, J gene, V gene, CDR3 DNA, CDR3 protein. The D gene is left open where the match is weak. Size values are once, few and many counts, or a class for expanded clones, and some rows have none.

clone size: -; D gene: -; J gene: TRBJ2-5; V gene: TRBV28; CDR3 DNA: TGTGCCAGCATTACCCGCAGGACAGAAGAGACCCAGTACTTC; CDR3 protein: CASITRRTEETQYF
clone size: -; D gene: TRBD2; J gene: TRBJ2-1; V gene: TRBV10-3; CDR3 DNA: TGTGCCAGAAGGCGGCTAGCGGGAGGGCCGGGGATACAAGGTGAGCAGTTCTTC; CDR3 protein: CARRRLAGGPGIQGEQFF
clone size: -; D gene: -; J gene: TRBJ2-7; V gene: TRBV30; CDR3 DNA: TGTGCCTGGAGTTCGAGCCTCCCGAGCTCCTACGAGCAGTACTTC; CDR3 protein: CAWSSSLPSSYEQYF
clone size: few; D gene: TRBD2; J gene: TRBJ2-3; V gene: TRBV5-4; CDR3 DNA: TGTGCCAGCAGCCGGGGACTAGCGGGAGCAGATACGCAGTATTTT; CDR3 protein: CASSRGLAGADTQYF
clone size: -; D gene: -; J gene: TRBJ1-1; V gene: TRBV25-1; CDR3 DNA: TGTGCCAGCAGTGAATTATCGGGGACTGAAGCTTTCTTT; CDR3 protein: CASSELSGTEAFF
clone size: -; D gene: TRBD1; J gene: TRBJ2-1; V gene: TRBV5-1; CDR3 DNA: TGCGCCAGCAGCTCGGACAGGGGTCCCTACAATGAGCAGTTCTTC; CDR3 protein: CASSSDRGPYNEQFF
clone size: -; D gene: TRBD1; J gene: TRBJ2-5; V gene: TRBV7-3; CDR3 DNA: TGTGCCAGCAGCTTAAACCGGGACAGGGAGGGTCAAGAGACCCAGTACTTC; CDR3 protein: CASSLNRDREGQETQYF
clone size: -; D gene: -; J gene: TRBJ2-5; V gene: TRBV4-1; CDR3 DNA: TGCGCCAGCAGCCAAATAGGACTTCTAGAGACCCAGTACTTC; CDR3 protein: CASSQIGLLETQYF
clone size: -; D gene: -; J gene: TRBJ1-2; V gene: TRBV28; CDR3 DNA: TGTGCCAGCAGAATACAGGCTCTTGGCTATGGCTACACCTTC; CDR3 protein: CASRIQALGYGYTF
clone size: -; D gene: TRBD2; J gene: TRBJ2-3; V gene: TRBV4-3; CDR3 DNA: TGCGCCAGCAGCCAAGTAATAGCGGGTCTTGGGGCAGATACGCAGTATTTT; CDR3 protein: CASSQVIAGLGADTQYF
clone size: -; D gene: -; J gene: TRBJ1-1; V gene: TRBV7-2; CDR3 DNA: TGTGCCAGCAGCTTAGCGCTTAGGGGGGAAGCTTTCTTT; CDR3 protein: CASSLALRGEAFF
clone size: -; D gene: -; J gene: TRBJ2-2; V gene: TRBV10-1; CDR3 DNA: TGCGCCAGCAGTGACAGGGACACCGGGGAGCTGTTTTTT; CDR3 protein: CASSDRDTGELFF
clone size: -; D gene: -; J gene: TRBJ1-1; V gene: TRBV5-6; CDR3 DNA: TGTGCCAGCAGCTTGGCCACAGGATACACTGAAGCTTTCTTT; CDR3 protein: CASSLATGYTEAFF
clone size: few; D gene: TRBD1; J gene: TRBJ2-5; V gene: TRBV2; CDR3 DNA: TGTGCCAGCAGCCCCAGGGGGTCGGTAGAGACCCAGTACTTC; CDR3 protein: CASSPRGSVETQYF
clone size: few; D gene: -; J gene: TRBJ2-2; V gene: TRBV2; CDR3 DNA: TGTGCCAGCAGTGAAGTTTATACCGGGGAGCTGTTTTTT; CDR3 protein: CASSEVYTGELFF
clone size: -; D gene: TRBD1; J gene: TRBJ2-2; V gene: TRBV7-2; CDR3 DNA: TGTGCCAGCAGCTTCCGGACAGGGGCAAACACCGGGGAGCTGTTTTTT; CDR3 protein: CASSFRTGANTGELFF
clone size: -; D gene: -; J gene: TRBJ2-5; V gene: TRBV10-3; CDR3 DNA: TGTGCCATCAGTGAATCCGGGGAGGAGACCCAGTACTTC; CDR3 protein: CAISESGEETQYF
clone size: -; D gene: -; J gene: TRBJ1-4; V gene: TRBV28; CDR3 DNA: TGTGCCAGCAGTTACCAGGACGGTACAGGGGAAAAACTGTTTTTT; CDR3 protein: CASSYQDGTGEKLFF